Sequencing of this T cell receptor (beta chain) was carried out in a study of early stage breast cancer tumors. Tumor samples used roughly 19-55 mg of diced tissue. The CDR3 covers 12 residues. Trimming cost V 5 bases and J 9 bases, with 12 bases left between them. Germline CDR1 and CDR2: SGHDT and YYEEEE. Here immunoSEQ multiplex PCR was the method, and the copy in TCRdb shows in-frame clones only, minus some. The sample comprises over 20,000 clones, roughly two thirds of which are singletons, and around 9.5% rests with the top ten. The chain employs TRBV5-6 and TRBJ2-1; D is perhaps TRBD2 (6 bases). Specimen: breast tumor tissue. This TCR was sampled from a person between 60 and 70 years old with breast cancer. The chain's CDR3 is CASRPRGGEQFF. The CDR3 DNA reads TGTGCCAGCAGGCCGCGGGGTGGTGAGCAGTTCTTC.